This T cell receptor (beta chain) comes out of a study of control samples from healthy donors and cancer patients. Only in-frame clones appear in the TCRdb table, and some are missing; sequencing was by immunoSEQ multiplex PCR. The data show under 50,000 clones, with approximately 89% seen just once and roughly a tenth held by the top ten. V lost 4 bases and J lost 3, with 19 bases in between. The CDR3 runs 17 residues. The germline V gene encodes CDR1 MDHEN and CDR2 SYDVKM. This rearrangement joins TRBV28 to TRBJ2-1; D remains ambiguous. The TCR originated in a woman aged 55-70 years with lung cancer. The material sequenced was PBMCs. CDR3 protein: CASSSIIGRRRYNEQFF. DNA of the CDR3: TGTGCCAGCAGTTCAATTATTGGACGGCGGCGCTACAATGAGCAGTTCTTC.